This paragraph covers one T cell receptor (beta chain) sequence. Its target is not known. This entry is derived from a study of OX40 agonist ivuxolimab in advanced cancers. Overall study: Intravenous ivuxolimab was administered to patients every 2 weeks at 0.01 to 10 mg/kg. Earlier treatment with anti-PD-1, anti-PD-L1 or anti-CTLA-4 was permitted, and over 35% had received some.

Some clones are missing from TCRdb's copy, which holds only in-frame ones; the method was immunoSEQ multiplex PCR. The sample includes approximately 74,000 clones, over 75% seen only once; the top ten take 0.5% to 0.6%. Germline CDR1 and CDR2: LGHNA and YNFKEQ. Trimming stripped 0 bases from V and 2 bases from J, with 7 bases between. The CDR3 sequence is 14 residues long. Overall study findings and caveats: The study observed clonal expansion of CD4+ and CD8+ blood T cells by week 6 at 0.1 to 3.0 mg/kg.

Patients were excluded for autoimmune disease history or systemic immunosuppression. The input for sequencing was CD4+ or CD8+ T cells sorted from blood, taken in a trial of the OX40 agonist ivuxolimab. This receptor was obtained from an adult with an advanced solid tumor such as melanoma, head and neck, liver or kidney cancer. The chain couples TRBV4-2 to TRBJ1-2; unclear D gene. The CDR3 region is CASSQDGRNYGYTF. The CDR3 DNA follows: TGTGCCAGCAGCCAAGATGGAAGAAACTATGGCTACACCTTC.